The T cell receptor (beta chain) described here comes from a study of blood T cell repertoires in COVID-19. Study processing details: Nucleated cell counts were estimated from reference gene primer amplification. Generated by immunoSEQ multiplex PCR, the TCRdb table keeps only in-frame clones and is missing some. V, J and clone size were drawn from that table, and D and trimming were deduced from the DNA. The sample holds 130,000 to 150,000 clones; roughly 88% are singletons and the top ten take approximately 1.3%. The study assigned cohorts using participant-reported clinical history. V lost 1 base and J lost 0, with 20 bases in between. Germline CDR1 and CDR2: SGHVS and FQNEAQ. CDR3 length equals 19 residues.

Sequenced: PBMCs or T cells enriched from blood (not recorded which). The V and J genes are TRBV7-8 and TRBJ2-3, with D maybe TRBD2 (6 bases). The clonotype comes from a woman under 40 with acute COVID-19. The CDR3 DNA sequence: TGTGCCAGCAGCTTAGTTTTTGGGTCGGGCGGGACTAGCACAGATACGCAGTATTTT. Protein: CASSLVFGSGGTSTDTQYF.